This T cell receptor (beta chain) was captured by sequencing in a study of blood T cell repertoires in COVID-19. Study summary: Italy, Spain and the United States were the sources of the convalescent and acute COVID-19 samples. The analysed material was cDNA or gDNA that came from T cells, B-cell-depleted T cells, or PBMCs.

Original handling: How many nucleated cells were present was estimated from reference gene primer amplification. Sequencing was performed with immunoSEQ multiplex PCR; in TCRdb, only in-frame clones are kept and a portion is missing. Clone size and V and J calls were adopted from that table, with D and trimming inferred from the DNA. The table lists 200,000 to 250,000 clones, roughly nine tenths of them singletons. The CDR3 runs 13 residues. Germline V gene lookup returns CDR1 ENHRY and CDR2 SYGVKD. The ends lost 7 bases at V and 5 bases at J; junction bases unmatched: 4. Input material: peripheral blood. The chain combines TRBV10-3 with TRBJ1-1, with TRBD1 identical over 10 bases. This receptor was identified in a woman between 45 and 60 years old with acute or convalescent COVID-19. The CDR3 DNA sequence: TGTGCCATCACTGGGACAGGGGAGACTGAAGCTTTCTTT. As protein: CAITGTGETEAFF.